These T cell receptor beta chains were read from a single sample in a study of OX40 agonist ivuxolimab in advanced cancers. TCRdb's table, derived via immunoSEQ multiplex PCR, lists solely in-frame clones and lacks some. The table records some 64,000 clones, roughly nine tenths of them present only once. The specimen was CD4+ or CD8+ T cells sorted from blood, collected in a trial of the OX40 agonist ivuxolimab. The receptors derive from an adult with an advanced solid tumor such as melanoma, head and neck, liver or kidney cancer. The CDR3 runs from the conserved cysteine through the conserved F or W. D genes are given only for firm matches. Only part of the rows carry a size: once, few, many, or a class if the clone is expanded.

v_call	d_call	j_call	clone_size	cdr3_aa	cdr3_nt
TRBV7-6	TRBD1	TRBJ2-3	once	CASSLIGVGDRLTDTQYF	TGTGCCAGCAGCTTAATCGGCGTAGGGGACAGACTCACAGATACGCAGTATTTT
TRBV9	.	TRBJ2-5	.	CASSVGVMGTQYF	TGTGCCAGCAGCGTAGGTGTCATGGGGACCCAGTACTTC
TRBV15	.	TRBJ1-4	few	CATSRGSGKLFF	TGTGCCACCAGCAGAGGGTCGGGGAAACTGTTTTTT
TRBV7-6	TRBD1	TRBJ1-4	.	CASSSGQGGFNEKLFF	TGTGCCAGCAGCTCGGGACAGGGGGGGTTCAATGAAAAACTGTTTTTT
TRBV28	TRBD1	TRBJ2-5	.	CASSFEGGNRGETQYF	TGTGCCAGCAGTTTTGAGGGCGGGAACAGGGGGGAGACCCAGTACTTC
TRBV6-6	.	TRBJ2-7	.	CASSYSTGDPYEQYF	TGTGCCAGCAGTTACTCCACCGGGGACCCCTACGAGCAGTACTTC
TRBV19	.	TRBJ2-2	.	CASKGRGQRNTGELFF	TGTGCCAGTAAAGGGAGGGGACAGAGGAACACCGGGGAGCTGTTTTTT
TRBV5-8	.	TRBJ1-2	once	CASSLGQLTNYGYTF	TGTGCCAGCAGCTTGGGCCAACTGACAAACTATGGCTACACCTTC
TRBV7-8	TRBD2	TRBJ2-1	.	CASSFGVSRELFFSEQFF	TGTGCCAGCAGCTTCGGCGTTTCGCGGGAGTTATTTTTCAGTGAGCAGTTCTTC
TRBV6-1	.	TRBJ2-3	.	CASKDLRDTQYF	TGTGCCAGCAAGGACCTGAGGGATACGCAGTATTTT
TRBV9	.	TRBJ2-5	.	CASSPGTQETQYF	TGTGCCAGCAGCCCAGGAACACAAGAGACCCAGTACTTC
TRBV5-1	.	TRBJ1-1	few	CASSASQGLTEAFF	TGCGCCAGCAGCGCCTCACAGGGACTCACTGAAGCTTTCTTT
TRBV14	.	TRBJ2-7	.	CASSQMSYTYEQYF	TGTGCCAGCAGCCAAATGTCCTATACCTACGAGCAGTACTTC
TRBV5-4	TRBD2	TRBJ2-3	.	CASGGDSCSTQYF	TGTGCCAGCGGGGGGGATAGTTGTAGTACGCAGTATTTT
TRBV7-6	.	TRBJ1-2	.	CASSLAHQGKGYTF	TGTGCCAGCAGCTTAGCCCATCAGGGGAAGGGCTACACCTTC
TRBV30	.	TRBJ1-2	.	CAWSYSALYGYTF	TGTGCCTGGAGTTACAGTGCCCTCTATGGCTACACCTTC
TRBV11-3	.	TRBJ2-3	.	CASSLGSQGTQYF	TGTGCCAGCAGCTTAGGTAGCCAAGGTACGCAGTATTTT
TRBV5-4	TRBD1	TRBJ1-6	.	CASSRTGGAYSPLHF	TGTGCCAGCAGCCGCACAGGGGGAGCTTATTCACCCCTCCACTTT
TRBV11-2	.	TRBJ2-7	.	CASSLGAYEQYF	TGTGCCAGCAGCTTAGGGGCCTACGAGCAGTACTTC
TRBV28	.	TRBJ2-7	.	CASSAGRYEQYF	TGTGCCAGCTCGGCAGGGCGTTACGAGCAGTACTTC
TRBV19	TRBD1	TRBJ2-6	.	CASRDRGSSGANVLTF	TGTGCCAGCCGGGACAGGGGCAGCTCTGGGGCCAACGTCCTGACTTTC
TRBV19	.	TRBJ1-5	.	CASSIFPGNSNQPQHF	TGTGCCAGTAGTATTTTCCCGGGGAATAGCAATCAGCCCCAGCATTTT
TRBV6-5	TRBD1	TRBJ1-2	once	CASSADRDRGYTF	TGTGCCAGCAGTGCCGACAGGGATAGAGGCTACACCTTC